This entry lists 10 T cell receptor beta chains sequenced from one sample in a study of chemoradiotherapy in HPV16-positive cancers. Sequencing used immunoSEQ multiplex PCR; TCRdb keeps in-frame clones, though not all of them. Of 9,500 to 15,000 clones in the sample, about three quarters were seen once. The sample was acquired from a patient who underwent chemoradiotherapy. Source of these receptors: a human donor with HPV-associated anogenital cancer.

The CDR3 DNA reads TGTGCCAGTCGTCAACAGGGGCTAACCTACGAGCAGTACTTC. Protein sequence: CASRQQGLTYEQYF. The chain couples TRBV21-1 to TRBJ2-7; TRBD1, the D gene given by the table, was not confirmed from the DNA. TRBV21-1 is a known pseudogene. The CDR3 sequence is 14 residues long.

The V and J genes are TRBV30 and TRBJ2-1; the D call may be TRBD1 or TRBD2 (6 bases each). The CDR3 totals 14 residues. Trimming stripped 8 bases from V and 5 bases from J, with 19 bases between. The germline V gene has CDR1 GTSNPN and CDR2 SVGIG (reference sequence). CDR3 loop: CALRGGLKDNEQFF. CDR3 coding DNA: TGTGCCCTACGAGGGGGGCTAAAAGACAATGAGCAGTTCTTC.

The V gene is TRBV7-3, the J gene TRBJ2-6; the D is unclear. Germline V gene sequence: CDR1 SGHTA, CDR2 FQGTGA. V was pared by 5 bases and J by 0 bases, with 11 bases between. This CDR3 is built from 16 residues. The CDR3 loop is CASSLPDISGANVLTF. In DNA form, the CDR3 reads TGTGCCAGCAGCCTACCCGATATCTCTGGGGCCAACGTCCTGACTTTC.

The CDR3 region has the DNA TGCAGCGTTTCCGAAGTAGGCACTGAAGCTTTCTTT. Translated: CSVSEVGTEAFF. The chain has TRBV29-1 and TRBJ1-1, with no clear D. Germline values: CDR1 SQVTM, CDR2 ANQGSEA. The CDR3 is made up of 12 amino acids. Between the trimmed V and J ends, which lost 5 bases and 4 bases, there was a span of 11 bases. Full variable domain (missing parts from reference TRBV29-1 and TRBJ1-1): SAVISQKPSRDICQRGTSLTIQCQVDSQVTMMFWYRQQPGQSLTLIATANQGSEATYESGFVIDKFPISRPNLTFSTLTVSNMSPEDSSIYLCSVSEVGTEAFFGQGTRLTVV.

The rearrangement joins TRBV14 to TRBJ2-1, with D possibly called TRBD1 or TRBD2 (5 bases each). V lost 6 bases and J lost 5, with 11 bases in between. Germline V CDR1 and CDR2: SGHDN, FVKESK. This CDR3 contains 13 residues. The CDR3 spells CASRRDGHNEQFF. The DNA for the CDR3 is TGTGCCAGCAGACGGGACGGACACAATGAGCAGTTCTTC.

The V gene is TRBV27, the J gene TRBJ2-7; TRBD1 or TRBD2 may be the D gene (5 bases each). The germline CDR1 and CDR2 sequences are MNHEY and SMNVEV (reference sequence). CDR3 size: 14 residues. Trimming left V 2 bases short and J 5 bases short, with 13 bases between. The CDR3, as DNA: TGTGCCAGCAGTTTACCGTCCGGGACCCACGAGCAGTACTTC. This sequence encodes CASSLPSGTHEQYF.

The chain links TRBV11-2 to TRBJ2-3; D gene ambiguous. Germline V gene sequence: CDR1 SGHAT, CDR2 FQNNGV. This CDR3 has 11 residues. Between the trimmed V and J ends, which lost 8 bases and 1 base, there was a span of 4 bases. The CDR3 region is CASARTDTQYF. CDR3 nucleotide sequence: TGTGCCAGCGCTCGCACAGATACGCAGTATTTT.

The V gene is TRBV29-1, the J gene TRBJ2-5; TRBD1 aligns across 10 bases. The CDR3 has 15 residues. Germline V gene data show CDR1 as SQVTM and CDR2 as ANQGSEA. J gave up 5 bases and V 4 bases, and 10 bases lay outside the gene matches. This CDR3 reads CSVAPTDRGLETQYF. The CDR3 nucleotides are TGCAGCGTTGCCCCAACGGACAGGGGGTTGGAGACCCAGTACTTC.

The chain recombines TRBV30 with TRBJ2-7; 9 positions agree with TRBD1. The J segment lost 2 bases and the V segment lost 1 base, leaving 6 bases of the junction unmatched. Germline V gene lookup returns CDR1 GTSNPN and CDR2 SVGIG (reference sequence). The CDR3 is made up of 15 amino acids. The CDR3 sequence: CAWSGWGQGTYEQYF. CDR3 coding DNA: TGTGCCTGGAGTGGGTGGGGACAGGGAACCTACGAGCAGTACTTC.

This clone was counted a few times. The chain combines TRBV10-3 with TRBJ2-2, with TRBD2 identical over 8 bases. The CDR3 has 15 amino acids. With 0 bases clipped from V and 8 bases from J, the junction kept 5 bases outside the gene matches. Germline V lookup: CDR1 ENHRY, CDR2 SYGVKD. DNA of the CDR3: TGTGCCATCAGTGAGTCTGGGACTAGTTCGGGGGAGCTGTTTTTT. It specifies CAISESGTSSGELFF.